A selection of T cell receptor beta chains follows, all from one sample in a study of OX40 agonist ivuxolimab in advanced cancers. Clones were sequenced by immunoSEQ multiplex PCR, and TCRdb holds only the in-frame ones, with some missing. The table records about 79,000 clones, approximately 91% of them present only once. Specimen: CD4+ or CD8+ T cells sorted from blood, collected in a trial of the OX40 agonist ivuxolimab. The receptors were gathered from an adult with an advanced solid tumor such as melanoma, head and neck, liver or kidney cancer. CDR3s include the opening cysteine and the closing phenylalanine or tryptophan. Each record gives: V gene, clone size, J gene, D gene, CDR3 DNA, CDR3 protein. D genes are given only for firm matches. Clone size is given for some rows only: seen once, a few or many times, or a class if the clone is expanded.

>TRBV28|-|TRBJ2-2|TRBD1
TGTGCCAGCAGTTCCGGGACAGGGGGGTTCGCGAACACCGGGGAGCTGTTTTTT
CASSSGTGGFANTGELFF
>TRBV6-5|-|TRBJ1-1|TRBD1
TGTGCCAGCAGTTACCGACAGGGTTGGTACACTGAAGCTTTCTTT
CASSYRQGWYTEAFF
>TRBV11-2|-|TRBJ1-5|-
TGTGCCAGCAGCCACCCGGGACAAACTCAGCCCCAGCATTTT
CASSHPGQTQPQHF
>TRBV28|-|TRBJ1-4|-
TGTGCCAGCAGCCGACTAGGGGCAACTAATGAAAAACTGTTTTTT
CASSRLGATNEKLFF
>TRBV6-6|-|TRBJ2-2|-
TGTGCCAGCAGTGGGGGGCAGTCGGGCACCGGGGAGCTGTTTTTT
CASSGGQSGTGELFF
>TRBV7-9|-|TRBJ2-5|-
TGTGCCAGCAGGTCTACTAGCACAGGGGAGACCCAGTACTTC
CASRSTSTGETQYF
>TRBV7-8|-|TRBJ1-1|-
TGTGCCAGCAGCTTACAGGGACTCGTCAGAGAAGCTTTCTTT
CASSLQGLVREAFF
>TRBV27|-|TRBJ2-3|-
TGTGCCAGCAGTTCCCGTTATGGCGGGAAGTCTAGCACAGATACGCAGTATTTT
CASSSRYGGKSSTDTQYF
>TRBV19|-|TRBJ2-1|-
TGTGCCAGTAGTATGTCCAGGGTAAATGAGCAGTTCTTC
CASSMSRVNEQFF
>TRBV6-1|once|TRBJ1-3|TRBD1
TGTGCCAGCATAGACAGGGAGAGGAGTAGCACCATATATTTT
CASIDRERSSTIYF
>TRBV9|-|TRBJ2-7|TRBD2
TGTGCCAGCAGCGTAGCGGGAGGTACCCGGGAGCAGTACTTC
CASSVAGGTREQYF
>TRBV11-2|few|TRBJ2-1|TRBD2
TGTGCCAGCAGCCCCCGACTAGCGGGAGTTTTTAATGAGCAGTTCTTC
CASSPRLAGVFNEQFF
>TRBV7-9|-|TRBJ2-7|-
TGTGCCAGCAGCTTAGCGGGAAGAAGCTACGAGCAGTACTTC
CASSLAGRSYEQYF
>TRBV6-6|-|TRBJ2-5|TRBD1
TGTGCCAGCAGCCGCCGGGACAGGGGAGAGACCCAGTACTTC
CASSRRDRGETQYF
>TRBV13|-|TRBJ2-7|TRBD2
TGTGCCAGCAGCGCCGCAGCGGGGTCCTACGAGCAGTACTTC
CASSAAAGSYEQYF
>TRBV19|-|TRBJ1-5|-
TGTGCCAGTAGTATAGGAGGTCTCCGGCCCCAGCATTTT
CASSIGGLRPQHF
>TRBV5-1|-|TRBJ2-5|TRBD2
TGCGCCAGCTCGACCTTGGCGGGAGGAGAACAAGAGACCCAGTACTTC
CASSTLAGGEQETQYF
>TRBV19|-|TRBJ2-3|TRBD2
TGTGCCAGTAGCCCAGCGGGAGACACAGATACGCAGTATTTT
CASSPAGDTDTQYF
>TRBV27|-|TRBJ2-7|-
TGTGCCAGCAGTCCCGGGTCTTCCTACGAGCAGTACTTC
CASSPGSSYEQYF
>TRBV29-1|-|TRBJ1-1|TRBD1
TGCAGCGTGGGTAGGACAGGGATTCTCACTGAAGCTTTCTTT
CSVGRTGILTEAFF
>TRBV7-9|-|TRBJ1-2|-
TGTGCCAGCAGCTTAAGTTCAGCTAACTATGGCTACACCTTC
CASSLSSANYGYTF
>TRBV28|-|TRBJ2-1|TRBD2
TGTGCCAGCAGTTTAGGGACTAGCGGGAGCGATGAGCAGTTCTTC
CASSLGTSGSDEQFF
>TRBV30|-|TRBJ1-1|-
TGTGCCTGTAATCGGGACATCATGAACACTGAAGCTTTCTTT
CACNRDIMNTEAFF
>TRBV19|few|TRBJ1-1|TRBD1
TGTGCCAGTACCCGACAGGGACAGGTGAACACTGAAGCTTTCTTT
CASTRQGQVNTEAFF
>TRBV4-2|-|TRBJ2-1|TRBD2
TGTGCCAGCAGCCAAGACACGGGAGGCGGCCCGGGGGAGCAGTTCTTC
CASSQDTGGGPGEQFF
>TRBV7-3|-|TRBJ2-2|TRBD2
TGTGCCAGCAGCTTTAGGACTAGCGGGAGGAACACCGGGGAGCTGTTTTTT
CASSFRTSGRNTGELFF
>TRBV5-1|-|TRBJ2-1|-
TGCGCCAGCAGCTTATATTCAGCGGTTCCGAGCTCCTACAATGAGCAGTTCTTC
CASSLYSAVPSSYNEQFF
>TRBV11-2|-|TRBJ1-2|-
TGTGCCAGCAGCCCCTGGGCAGAACATGGCTACACCTTC
CASSPWAEHGYTF
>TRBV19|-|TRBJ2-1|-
TGTGCCAGTAGTATAGGCGGCTACAATGAGCAGTTCTTC
CASSIGGYNEQFF
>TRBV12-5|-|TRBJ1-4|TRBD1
TGTGCTAGTGGTTCTGACAGGGACGGTAATGAAAAACTGTTTTTT
CASGSDRDGNEKLFF
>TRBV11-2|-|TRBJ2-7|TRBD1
TGTGCCAGCAGCTCTAGACAGGGGGCTTACGAGCAGTACTTC
CASSSRQGAYEQYF
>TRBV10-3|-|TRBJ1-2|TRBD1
TGTGCCATCAGCTTCGGACAGGGGCGGGATGGCTACACCTTC
CAISFGQGRDGYTF
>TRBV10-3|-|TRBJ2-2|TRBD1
TGTGCCATCAGTCAAACGGGACAGGGGTGGCCCGGGGAGCTGTTTTTT
CAISQTGQGWPGELFF
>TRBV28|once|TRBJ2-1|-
TGTGCCAGCAGTACAGGGTTTTGGGAGCAGTTCTTC
CASSTGFWEQFF
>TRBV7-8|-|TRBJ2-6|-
TGTGCCAGCAGCTTAGGGGCTGGGACGGTCTCTGGGGCCAACGTCCTGACTTTC
CASSLGAGTVSGANVLTF
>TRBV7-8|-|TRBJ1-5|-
TGTGCCAGCAGCTCTAACCTACAGAATCAGCCCCAGCATTTT
CASSSNLQNQPQHF
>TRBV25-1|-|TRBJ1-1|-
TGTGCCAGCAGTGAGTTTGGGGTCAGGGGTGAAGCTTTCTTT
CASSEFGVRGEAFF
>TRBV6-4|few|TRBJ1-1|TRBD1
TGTGCCAGCAGTGACTCGGACAGGGCTGAAGCTTTCTTT
CASSDSDRAEAFF
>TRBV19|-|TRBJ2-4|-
TGTGCCAGTAGTATAGTTGCGGGGAACAAAAACATTCAGTACTTC
CASSIVAGNKNIQYF
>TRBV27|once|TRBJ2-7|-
TGTGCCAGCAGCGGGAACTCCTACGAGCAGTACTTC
CASSGNSYEQYF
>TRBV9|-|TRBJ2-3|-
TGTGCCAGCAGCGTAGAGCCGGGAGTGGTAACAGATACGCAGTATTTT
CASSVEPGVVTDTQYF
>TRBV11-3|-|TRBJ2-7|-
TGTGCCAGCAGCTTAGGCAGGCTAGGAGGGTACGAGCAGTACTTC
CASSLGRLGGYEQYF
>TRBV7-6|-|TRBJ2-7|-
TGTGCCAGCAGCTTAAACTCAGCCACTGGGGAGCAGTACTTC
CASSLNSATGEQYF
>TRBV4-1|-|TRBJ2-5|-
TGCGCCAGCAGCCAAGGGCAGCATAAAGAGACCCAGTACTTC
CASSQGQHKETQYF
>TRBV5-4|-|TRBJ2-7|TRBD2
TGTGCCAGCAGCTTGGCCTCCCTAGCGGATTTCTCCTACGAGCAGTACTTC
CASSLASLADFSYEQYF
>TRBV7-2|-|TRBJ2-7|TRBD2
TGTGCCAGCAGCTTAGAACTAGCGGGGGGATCCTACGAGCAGTACTTC
CASSLELAGGSYEQYF
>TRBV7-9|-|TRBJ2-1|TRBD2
TGTGCCAGCAGCGAACTAGCGGGAGGGAGGTCCTACAATGAGCAGTTCTTC
CASSELAGGRSYNEQFF
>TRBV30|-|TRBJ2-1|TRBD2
TGTGCCTGGGTGAGAGGGGCTAGCGGGAGCGATGAGCAGTTCTTC
CAWVRGASGSDEQFF
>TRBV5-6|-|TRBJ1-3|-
TGTGCCAGCACCCTACGCGGGGCAACTGGAAACACCATATATTTT
CASTLRGATGNTIYF
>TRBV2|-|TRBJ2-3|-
TGTGCCAGCAGTGAGTTCAGGGGCACAGATACGCAGTATTTT
CASSEFRGTDTQYF
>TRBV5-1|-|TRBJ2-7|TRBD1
TGCGCCAGCAGCTTTCGACAGGGGGGGTACGGTGAGCAGTACTTC
CASSFRQGGYGEQYF
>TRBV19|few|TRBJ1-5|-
TGTGCCAGTACTCACTCCCCTTTGAACAATCAGCCCCAGCATTTT
CASTHSPLNNQPQHF
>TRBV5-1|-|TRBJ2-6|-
TGCGCCAGCAGCCCTTTCCTTGGGGGGCTCACCTCTGGGGCCAACGTCCTGACTTTC
CASSPFLGGLTSGANVLTF